This TCR beta chain was profiled in a study of OX40 agonist ivuxolimab in advanced cancers. At the level of the study: The dose of intravenous ivuxolimab that patients received every 2 weeks ranged from 0.01 to 10 mg/kg.

The V gene lost 5 bases and the J gene lost 15 bases, with 23 bases spanning the gap. Per germline, CDR1 SEHNR and CDR2 FQNEAQ (reference sequence). This CDR3 is 14 amino acids long. To note about this clone: Its antigen is undetermined.

Patients with a history of autoimmune disease or on systemic immunosuppression were excluded. Overall study findings and caveats: CD8+ T cells averaged more expanded clones than CD4+.

Here immunoSEQ multiplex PCR was the method, and the copy in TCRdb shows in-frame clones only, minus some. The sample contains approximately 70,000 clones, 87% of which appear only once. This TCR came from an adult with an advanced solid tumor such as melanoma, head and neck, liver or kidney cancer. Sequencing used CD4+ or CD8+ T cells sorted from blood, obtained in a trial of the OX40 agonist ivuxolimab. The rearrangement uses TRBV7-9 and TRBJ2-1; D is perhaps TRBD2 (5 bases). CDR3 sequence (DNA): TGTGCCAGCAGCCCCCAAGGCACGGGGTTTAGGTTGTTCTTC. This gives the protein CASSPQGTGFRLFF. Based on the CDR3 plus reference TRBV7-9 and TRBJ2-1, the full variable domain is DTGVSQNPRHKITKRGQNVTFRCDPISEHNRLYWYRQTLGQGPEFLTYFQNEAQLEKSRLLSDRFSAERPKGSFSTLEIQRTEQGDSAMYLCASSPQGTGFRLFFGPGTRLTVL.